Each of the 29 T cell receptor beta chains below was sequenced from the same sample in a study of cytomegalovirus exposure and HLA in healthy donors (dated by TCRdb to 2017 to 2019). The library relied on the immunoSEQ multiplex PCR assay. For the multiplex PCR, a mixture combining 60 forward primers for TCR Vbeta segments and 13 reverse primers for TCR Jbeta segments was used. TCRdb limited this immuneACCESS table to in-frame rearrangements with V and J called. A share of clones is missing; checked studies link under half to unresolved V genes, and the rest is unexplained. This sample comprises roughly 220,000 clones, 82% of them detected only once. The ten largest clones take up less than 3% of the sample. Sequenced material: PBMCs. These receptors were taken from a woman in her thirties or forties in good health and CMV-seronegative.

This rearrangement joins TRBV30 to TRBJ1-2, with a tentative D call TRBD1 (6 bases). Germline V gives CDR1 GTSNPN, CDR2 SVGIG (reference sequence). The CDR3 is 14 amino acids. Between the trimmed V and J ends, which lost 3 bases and 3 bases, there was a span of 14 bases. The CDR3, as DNA: TGTGCCTGGAGGGACCCAGGGGTTCACTATGGCTACACCTTC. As protein: CAWRDPGVHYGYTF.

The chain couples TRBV5-1 to TRBJ2-5; possible D gene TRBD1, 7 bases. Looked up from germline, CDR1 is SGHRS and CDR2 is YFSETQ. Trimming left V 5 bases short and J 5 bases short, with 19 bases between. CDR3 size: 15 residues. The CDR3 nucleotides are TGCGCCAGCAGTACTCGCGCAGGGGGGTCGGAGACCCAGTACTTC. This codes for CASSTRAGGSETQYF. Full variable domain (outside the CDR3, taken from reference TRBV5-1 and TRBJ2-5): KAGVTQTPRYLIKTRGQQVTLSCSPISGHRSVSWYQQTPGQGLQFLFEYFSETQRNKGNFPGRFSGRQFSNSRSEMNVSTLELGDSALYLCASSTRAGGSETQYFGPGTRLLVL.

The rearrangement joins TRBV6-5 to TRBJ2-7; D is perhaps TRBD2 (5 bases). Trimming shortened V by 2 bases and J by 4 bases, and 9 bases separated the two germline ends. Germline V gives CDR1 MNHEY, CDR2 SVGAGI. The CDR3 totals 13 residues. CDR3 sequence (DNA): TGTGCCAGCAGTTACAGCTGGACTTACGAGCAGTACTTC. Protein: CASSYSWTYEQYF.

The chain couples TRBV2 to TRBJ2-3, with D perhaps matching TRBD2 (6 bases). The CDR3 is made up of 14 amino acids. Germline loops: CDR1 SNHLY, CDR2 FYNNEI. Trimming stripped 6 bases from V and 0 bases from J, with 10 bases between. The CDR3 loop is CASRTGTSTDTQYF. CDR3 DNA sequence: TGTGCCAGCAGAACCGGGACTAGCACAGATACGCAGTATTTT.

This sequence joins TRBV20-1 and TRBJ2-5; D call uncertain. Per germline, CDR1 DFQATT and CDR2 SNEGSKA (reference sequence). The length of the CDR3 is 11 residues. The V end was cut by 6 bases, the J end by 9 bases, with 14 bases between. The CDR3 here is CSAYRSLAQYF. The CDR3 DNA reads as TGCAGTGCCTACCGTTCTCTAGCCCAGTACTTC.

The table lists this clone with a few counts. This chain connects TRBV7-8 to TRBJ2-7; 8 bases are a match to TRBD1. This CDR3 contains 16 residues. The V gene end was trimmed by 2 bases and the J gene end by 1 base; junction bases not matched to a gene: 7. Germline CDR1 and CDR2: SGHVS and FQNEAQ. CDR3 protein: CASSLSDRGRSYEQYF. CDR3 nucleotides: TGTGCCAGCAGCTTATCCGACAGGGGTAGATCCTACGAGCAGTACTTC.

On this clone itself: A far more abundant clone sits one base away, making this likely a read error. Other DNA sequences in this sample translate to the same CDR3. The rearrangement links TRBV9 to TRBJ2-2; D unclear. The CDR3 extends over 15 amino acids. Germline CDR1 is SGDLS and CDR2 is YYNGEE. The chain's CDR3 is CASSTGWSDTGELFF. The CDR3 coding sequence is TGCGCCAGCAGCACCGGTTGGAGCGACACCGGGGAGCTGTTTTTT.

The V gene is TRBV9, the J gene TRBJ1-3; 7 nucleotides align to TRBD1. The ends lost 5 bases at V and 1 base at J; junction bases unmatched: 6. The CDR3 runs 15 residues. The germline CDR1 and CDR2 sequences are SGDLS and YYNGEE. CDR3 nucleotide sequence: TGTGCCAGCAGGGCGACAGGGTCATCTGGAAACACCATATATTTT. Amino acid sequence: CASRATGSSGNTIYF.

In this sample, this clone turned up once. The V and J genes are TRBV7-8 and TRBJ2-1; 8 bases match TRBD2. J lost 1 base, V lost 5 bases, and 7 bases had no gene match. Germline values: CDR1 SGHVS, CDR2 FQNEAQ. The CDR3 loop spans 16 amino acids. The CDR3 DNA reads TGTGCCAGCAGCCATCTCCGGGGGGGGTCCTACAATGAGCAGTTCTTC. Translation gives CASSHLRGGSYNEQFF.

The J gene is TRBJ2-1, the V gene TRBV27; possibly TRBD1 for D (8 bases). This CDR3 has 15 residues. V lost 3 bases and J 6 bases, leaving 15 bases between the germline ends. Per germline, CDR1 MNHEY and CDR2 SMNVEV (reference sequence). CDR3 DNA: TGTGCCAGCAGTTTGTGGAGCGGGACAGGCAATGAGCAGTTCTTC. This codes for CASSLWSGTGNEQFF.

This clone was counted only a few times. The chain uses TRBV28 and TRBJ2-3; TRBD2 matches 8 bases. Trimming removed 6 bases from V and 0 bases from J; junction bases left unmatched: 11. CDR1 and CDR2 (germline): MDHEN, SYDVKM. The CDR3 loop spans 17 amino acids. DNA for the CDR3: TGTGCCAGCAGCAACACGTTTGCTAGCGGGAGCACAGATACGCAGTATTTT. Translation: CASSNTFASGSTDTQYF.

V and J are TRBV7-2 and TRBJ2-3; unclear D gene. The CDR3 totals 15 residues. V was clipped by 0 bases and J by 2 bases, with 9 bases between them. Germline CDR1 and CDR2: SGHTA and FQGNSA. This CDR3 is CASSLASLPTDTQYF. CDR3 bases: TGTGCCAGCAGCTTAGCTAGCCTACCCACAGATACGCAGTATTTT. Looking up the rest from reference TRBV7-2 and TRBJ2-3 gives the full variable domain: GAGVSQSPSNKVTEKGKDVELRCDPISGHTALYWYRQSLGQGLEFLIYFQGNSAPDKSGLPSDRFSAERTGGSVSTLTIQRTQQEDSAVYLCASSLASLPTDTQYFGPGTRLTVL.

This clone was seen only once. The chain recombines TRBV19 with TRBJ2-7; D is possibly TRBD2 (6 bases). From germline, CDR1 is LNHDA and CDR2 SQIVND (reference sequence). V gave up 0 bases and J gave up 3 bases, with 12 bases separating them. The CDR3 loop spans 15 amino acids. CDR3: CASSIEASAIYEQYF. DNA of the CDR3: TGTGCCAGTAGTATAGAGGCTAGCGCCATCTACGAGCAGTACTTC.

The J gene is TRBJ1-6, the V gene TRBV30; D uncertain. V lost 4 bases, J lost 7 bases, and 8 bases lay in between. This CDR3 region has 12 residues. The germline gives CDR1 GTSNPN, CDR2 SVGIG (reference sequence). CDR3: CAWTHLNSPLHF. The CDR3, as DNA: TGTGCCTGGACCCACTTAAATTCACCCCTCCACTTT.

V and J are TRBV28 and TRBJ2-1, with TRBD2 matching 8 bases. CDR1 and CDR2 (germline): MDHEN, SYDVKM. The trim removed 5 bases at V and 6 bases at J, leaving 3 bases unmatched. The CDR3 spans 13 residues. The CDR3 region is CASSPGLANEQFF. For the CDR3, the DNA is TGTGCCAGCAGTCCCGGACTAGCCAATGAGCAGTTCTTC.

The chain employs TRBV6-1 and TRBJ1-1; TRBD1 matches 10 bases. This CDR3 is built from 15 residues. Unmatched junction bases numbered 9, after V lost 10 bases and J lost 1 base. Per germline, CDR1 MNHNS and CDR2 SASEGT. The CDR3 sequence: CAITPGQGPNTEAFF. As DNA, the CDR3 is TGTGCCATAACACCGGGACAGGGGCCGAACACTGAAGCTTTCTTT.

The V gene is TRBV5-1, the J gene TRBJ1-3; D uncertain. The CDR3 spans 17 residues. Germline CDR1 is SGHRS and CDR2 is YFSETQ. Trimming took 4 bases from V and 0 from J, leaving 17 bases between them. The CDR3 bases are TGCGCCAGCAGCCGGGCTTACTCGGGAACCTCTGGAAACACCATATATTTT. Residues: CASSRAYSGTSGNTIYF.

This chain uses TRBV5-8 with TRBJ1-5; 7 nucleotides match TRBD1. CDR3 length: 16 amino acids. After removal of 1 base from V and 0 bases from J, the junction contained 4 bases not matched to a gene. The V gene's germline CDR1 is SGHTS and CDR2 YDEGEE. This CDR3 reads CASSLTRDSSNQPQHF. The CDR3 nucleotides are TGTGCCAGCAGCTTGACCCGGGACAGTAGCAATCAGCCCCAGCATTTT.

The J gene is TRBJ1-2, the V gene TRBV4-1; D may be TRBD1 (5 bases). The germline V gene encodes CDR1 MGHRA and CDR2 YSYEKL. V lost 4 bases and J 3 bases, leaving 18 bases between the germline ends. The CDR3 covers 16 residues. DNA of the CDR3: TGCGCCAGCAGCCCCGGGGGGTCACCGGGAGACTATGGCTACACCTTC. Amino acid sequence: CASSPGGSPGDYGYTF.

A note on this clone: Other DNA sequences in this specimen translate into the identical CDR3. The V call is TRBV19, the J call TRBJ2-1; the match to TRBD2 covers 12 bases. This CDR3 is built from 15 residues. Looked up from germline, CDR1 is LNHDA and CDR2 is SQIVND (reference sequence). Unmatched junction bases numbered 4, after V lost 6 bases and J lost 4 bases. Written as DNA, the CDR3 is TGTGCCAGTAGCCGACTAGCGGGGGTTTACAATGAGCAGTTCTTC. Protein sequence: CASSRLAGVYNEQFF.

This chain joins TRBV9 and TRBJ2-7; 11 positions match TRBD1. This CDR3 has 14 amino acids. Germline-derived CDR1 and CDR2 are SGDLS and YYNGEE. The V gene end was trimmed by 3 bases and the J gene end by 3 bases; junction bases not matched to a gene: 2. The CDR3 reads CASSGTGGGYEQYF. The CDR3 region has the DNA TGTGCCAGCAGCGGGACAGGGGGCGGCTACGAGCAGTACTTC.

This rearrangement joins TRBV6-5 to TRBJ2-2, with D possibly being TRBD2 (5 bases). V lost 8 bases, J lost 6 bases, and 13 bases lay in between. Germline V gene lookup returns CDR1 MNHEY and CDR2 SVGAGI. The CDR3 totals 13 residues. The CDR3 DNA reads TGTGCCAGCCGAGCGGAGCGGCCCGGGGAGCTGTTTTTT. Protein sequence: CASRAERPGELFF.

The rearrangement uses TRBV4-1 and TRBJ2-7; 10 nucleotides agree with TRBD2. The germline gives CDR1 MGHRA, CDR2 YSYEKL. CDR3 size: 17 residues. V dropped 1 base and J dropped 0; count of bases not matched to a gene: 6. DNA of the CDR3: TGCGCCAGCAGCCAAGTGTCGGCTAGCGGGAGCTCCTACGAGCAGTACTTC. Protein sequence: CASSQVSASGSSYEQYF.

The chain carries TRBV6-5 and TRBJ1-1, with 7 nucleotides matching TRBD1. The CDR3 contains 15 residues. V dropped 6 bases and J dropped 0; count of bases not matched to a gene: 7. Germline V gene sequence: CDR1 MNHEY, CDR2 SVGAGI. The CDR3 DNA reads TGTGCCAGCAGCTTACAGGGGAGTGTGAACACTGAAGCTTTCTTT. Its protein is CASSLQGSVNTEAFF.

The chain carries TRBV10-1 and TRBJ2-7; D may be TRBD2 (6 bases). The CDR3 runs to 16 residues. V lost 0 bases and J lost 1, with 13 bases in between. Germline CDR1 is WNHNN and CDR2 is SYGVQD (reference sequence). DNA for the CDR3: TGCGCCAGCAGTGAGTCGAATGGGGGGAGATCCTACGAGCAGTACTTC. It yields the protein CASSESNGGRSYEQYF.

This clone has more than one count but fewer than ten. The rearrangement joins TRBV5-4 to TRBJ1-5; TRBD1 matches at 9 bases. CDR3 size: 15 residues. CDR1 and CDR2 from the germline V gene are SGHNT and YYREEE (reference sequence). V dropped 0 bases and J dropped 6; count of bases not matched to a gene: 4. This chain's CDR3 is CASSLDRGHGQPQHF. For the CDR3, the DNA is TGTGCCAGCAGCTTGGACAGGGGGCATGGTCAGCCCCAGCATTTT.

The chain recombines TRBV23-1 with TRBJ2-1; 8 bases fit TRBD1. TRBV23-1 is reported as an ORF; its role is uncertain. The CDR3 spans 15 residues. V shed 0 bases and J 7 bases; nucleotides not matched to a gene: 5. DNA for the CDR3: TGCGCCAGCAGTCAATCTGGCTACAGGGGGAATGAGCAGTTCTTC. It specifies CASSQSGYRGNEQFF.

This sequence joins TRBV10-1 and TRBJ2-2; D perhaps matches TRBD2 (6 bases). Trimming removed 5 bases from V and 7 bases from J, with 14 bases in between. The CDR3 has 14 amino acids. Germline CDR1 and CDR2: WNHNN and SYGVQD (reference sequence). The CDR3 reads CASSWDGAGGELFF. CDR3 in DNA: TGCGCCAGCAGTTGGGACGGAGCGGGCGGGGAGCTGTTTTTT.

The chain recombines TRBV10-1 with TRBJ2-3, with 13 bases fitting TRBD2. Germline lookup yields CDR1 WNHNN and CDR2 SYGVQD (reference sequence). Trimming took 2 bases from V and 10 from J; bases not matched to a gene: 3. CDR3 length: 14 amino acids. CDR3: CASSEGLAGAPQYF. The CDR3 DNA sequence: TGCGCCAGCAGTGAGGGACTAGCGGGGGCACCGCAGTATTTT.